This T cell receptor (beta chain) was observed in a study of T cell responses to AZD1222 COVID-19 vaccine. Study-level points and caveats: Among vaccine-associated CD4 TCRs, coverage spanned spike, with dominance at 160-218 and 743-854. Donors, mostly white British, included more females; clonal diversity was possibly underestimated.

As for this clone: What it binds is unknown.

CDR1 MNHEY and CDR2 SVGAGI come from the germline V gene. CDR3 length equals 14 residues. Deletions cut 2 bases from V and 2 bases from J, with 10 bases between. TCRdb's table, derived via immunoSEQ multiplex PCR, lists solely in-frame clones and lacks some. This table has 100,000 to 150,000 clones, approximately 88% appearing once. This clonotype was obtained from an adult in good health. The sample here was peripheral blood, taken on day 0 of AZD1222 vaccination. V gene TRBV6-5 combines with J gene TRBJ2-7, with D unclear. DNA of the CDR3: TGTGCCAGCAGTTACAACGAGAGAACCTACGAGCAGTACTTC. As protein: CASSYNERTYEQYF.